The next 5 T cell receptor beta chains were all read from a single sample in a study of T cells expressing NK-cell markers. TCRdb re-analyzed the 5' RACE reads; it lists each CDR3 protein once, without DNA. With under 600,000 distinct CDR3 sequences in the sample, the ten largest clones hold 1.4%. The specimen sequenced was blood T cells: a sorted CD56 or NKG2C T cell subset, CD4+ or CD8+ T cells, or bulk PBMC T cells (not recorded which). The receptor set was obtained from a woman between 50 and 59 years old in good health.

This rearrangement joins TRBV6-1 to TRBJ1-1. Germline loops: CDR1 MNHNS, CDR2 SASEGT. This CDR3 spans 11 amino acids. CDR3 loop: CASSEVAGAFF.

This chain links TRBV11-2 with TRBJ2-3. This CDR3 region has 15 residues. The germline gives CDR1 SGHAT, CDR2 FQNNGV. The CDR3: CASSFGTLYTDTQYF. Looking up the rest from reference TRBV11-2 and TRBJ2-3 gives the full variable domain: EAGVAQSPRYKIIEKRQSVAFWCNPISGHATLYWYQQILGQGPKLLIQFQNNGVVDDSQLPKDRFSAERLKGVDSTLKIQPAKLEDSAVYLCASSFGTLYTDTQYFGPGTRLTVL.

This chain joins TRBV12-3 or TRBV12-4 and TRBJ1-1; TCRdb returns TRBD1, unconfirmable since there is no DNA. This CDR3 comprises 17 residues. CDR3 region: CASSRHLSGGANTEAFF.

This chain uses TRBV29-1 with TRBJ2-1; TCRdb designates TRBD1, a call that cannot be tested without DNA. Germline V gives CDR1 SQVTM, CDR2 ANQGSEA. CDR3 size: 13 residues. CDR3: CSVDGIRGNEQFF.

This sequence joins TRBV4-1 and TRBJ2-7; the TCRdb D gene call, TRBD1, has no DNA to confirm it. This CDR3 has 17 residues. Germline CDR1 and CDR2: MGHRA and YSYEKL. CDR3 sequence: CASSHVGGRRSSYEQYF.